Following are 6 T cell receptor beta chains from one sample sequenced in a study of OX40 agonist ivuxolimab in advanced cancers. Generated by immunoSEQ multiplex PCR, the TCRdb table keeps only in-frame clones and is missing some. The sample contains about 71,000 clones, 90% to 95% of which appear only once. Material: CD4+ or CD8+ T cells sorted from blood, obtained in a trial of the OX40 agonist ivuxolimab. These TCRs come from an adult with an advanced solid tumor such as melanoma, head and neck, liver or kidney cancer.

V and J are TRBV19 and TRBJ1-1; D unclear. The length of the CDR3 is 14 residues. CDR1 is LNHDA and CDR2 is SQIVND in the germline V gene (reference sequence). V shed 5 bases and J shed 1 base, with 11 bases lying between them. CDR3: CASSVGRGNTEAFF. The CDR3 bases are TGTGCCAGTAGTGTAGGACGGGGGAACACTGAAGCTTTCTTT. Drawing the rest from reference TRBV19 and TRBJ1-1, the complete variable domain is DGGITQSPKYLFRKEGQNVTLSCEQNLNHDAMYWYRQDPGQGLRLIYYSQIVNDFQKGDIAEGYSVSREKKESFPLTVTSAQKNPTAFYLCASSVGRGNTEAFFGQGTRLTVV.

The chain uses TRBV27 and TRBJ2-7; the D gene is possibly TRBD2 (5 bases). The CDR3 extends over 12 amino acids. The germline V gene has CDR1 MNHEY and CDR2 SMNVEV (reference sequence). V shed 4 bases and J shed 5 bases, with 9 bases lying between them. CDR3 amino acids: CASSSGRDEQYF. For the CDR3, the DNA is TGTGCCAGCAGTTCTGGGCGGGACGAGCAGTACTTC.

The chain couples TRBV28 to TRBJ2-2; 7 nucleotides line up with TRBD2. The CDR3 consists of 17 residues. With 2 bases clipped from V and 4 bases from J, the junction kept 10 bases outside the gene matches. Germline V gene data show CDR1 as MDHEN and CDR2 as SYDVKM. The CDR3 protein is CASSLDAGGEGTGELFF. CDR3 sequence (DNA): TGTGCCAGCAGTTTAGATGCGGGCGGGGAGGGCACCGGGGAGCTGTTTTTT.

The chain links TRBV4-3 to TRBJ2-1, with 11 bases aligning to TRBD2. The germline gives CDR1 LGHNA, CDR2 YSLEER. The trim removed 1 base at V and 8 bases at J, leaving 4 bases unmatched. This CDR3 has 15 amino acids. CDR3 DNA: TGCGCCAGCAGCCAAGGACTAGCGGGGATCTATGAGCAGTTCTTC. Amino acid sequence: CASSQGLAGIYEQFF.

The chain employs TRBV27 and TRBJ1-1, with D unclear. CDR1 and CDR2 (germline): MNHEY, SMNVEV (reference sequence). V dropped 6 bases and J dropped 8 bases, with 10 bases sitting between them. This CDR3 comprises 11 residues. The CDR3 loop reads CASRREGEAFF. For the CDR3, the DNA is TGTGCCAGCAGGCGGGAGGGCGAAGCTTTCTTT.

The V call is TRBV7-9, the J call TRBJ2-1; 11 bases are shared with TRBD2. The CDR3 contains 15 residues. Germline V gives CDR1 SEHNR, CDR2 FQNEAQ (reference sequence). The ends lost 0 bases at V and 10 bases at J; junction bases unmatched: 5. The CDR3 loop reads CASSLASGGEWEQFF. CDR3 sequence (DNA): TGTGCCAGCAGCTTAGCTAGCGGGGGGGAATGGGAGCAGTTCTTC.